The clone carrying this TCR beta chain came up once. The sample is drawn from a study of T cell changes during pregnancy in multiple sclerosis. Clones were read by immunoSEQ multiplex PCR, and TCRdb kept only the in-frame ones, dropping some. This table holds fewer than 85,000 clones, about 93% found once. The CDR3 spans 13 residues. Trimming took 3 bases from V and 5 from J, leaving 8 bases between them. Germline CDR1 LNHNV, CDR2 YYDKDF (reference sequence). This clonotype originated in a female donor in good health, enrolled as a control in a pregnancy study. The sequenced sample was peripheral blood, obtained after pregnancy. This rearrangement joins TRBV15 to TRBJ1-5; D gene uncertain. CDR3 residues: CATSSERDQPQHF. The CDR3 DNA follows: TGTGCCACCAGCAGTGAACGGGATCAGCCCCAGCATTTT.